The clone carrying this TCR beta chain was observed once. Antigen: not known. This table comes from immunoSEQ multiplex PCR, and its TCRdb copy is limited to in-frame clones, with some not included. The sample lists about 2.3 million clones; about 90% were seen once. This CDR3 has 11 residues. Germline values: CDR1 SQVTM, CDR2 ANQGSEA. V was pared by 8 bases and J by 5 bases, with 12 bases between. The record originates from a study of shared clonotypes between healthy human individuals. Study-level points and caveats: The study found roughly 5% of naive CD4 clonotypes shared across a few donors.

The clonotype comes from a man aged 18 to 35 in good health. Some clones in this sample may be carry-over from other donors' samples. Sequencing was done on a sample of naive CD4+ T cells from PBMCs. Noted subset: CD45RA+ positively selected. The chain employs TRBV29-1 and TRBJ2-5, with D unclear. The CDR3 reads CSTVPSETQYF. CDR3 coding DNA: TGCAGCACTGTCCCTTCGGAGACCCAGTACTTC. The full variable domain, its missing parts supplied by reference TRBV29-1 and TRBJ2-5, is SAVISQKPSRDICQRGTSLTIQCQVDSQVTMMFWYRQQPGQSLTLIATANQGSEATYESGFVIDKFPISRPNLTFSTLTVSNMSPEDSSIYLCSTVPSETQYFGPGTRLLVL.